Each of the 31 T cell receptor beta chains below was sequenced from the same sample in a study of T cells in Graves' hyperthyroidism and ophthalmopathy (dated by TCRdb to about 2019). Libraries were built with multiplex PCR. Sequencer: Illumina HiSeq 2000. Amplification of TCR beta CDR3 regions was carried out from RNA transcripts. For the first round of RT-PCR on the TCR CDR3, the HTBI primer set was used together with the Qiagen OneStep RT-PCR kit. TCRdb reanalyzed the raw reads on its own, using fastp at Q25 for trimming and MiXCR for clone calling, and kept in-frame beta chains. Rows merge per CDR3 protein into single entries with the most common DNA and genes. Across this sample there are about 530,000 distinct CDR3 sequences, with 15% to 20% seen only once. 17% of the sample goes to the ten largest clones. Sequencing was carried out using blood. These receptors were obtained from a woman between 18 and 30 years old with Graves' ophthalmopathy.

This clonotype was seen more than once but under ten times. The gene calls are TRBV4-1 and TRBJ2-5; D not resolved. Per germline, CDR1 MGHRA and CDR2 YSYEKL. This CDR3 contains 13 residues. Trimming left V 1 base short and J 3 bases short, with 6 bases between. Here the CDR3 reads CASSQVPEETQYF. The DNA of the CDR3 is TGCGCCAGCAGCCAAGTCCCAGAAGAGACCCAGTACTTC.

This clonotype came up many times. The CDR3 here is CASRAGQAPGAFF. DNA for the CDR3: TGTGCCAGCAGAGCGGGACAGGCTCCCGGAGCTTTCTTT. The J gene is TRBJ1-1, the V gene TRBV5-6; 8 nucleotides match TRBD1. V was clipped by 5 bases and J by 10 bases; unmatched bases: 10. Looked up from germline, CDR1 is SGHDT and CDR2 is YYEEEE. This CDR3 contains 13 residues. Drawing the rest from reference TRBV5-6 and TRBJ1-1, the complete variable domain is DAGVTQSPTHLIKTRGQQVTLRCSPKSGHDTVSWYQQALGQGPQFIFQYYEEEERQRGNFPDRFSGHQFPNYSSELNVNALLLGDSALYLCASRAGQAPGAFFGQGTRLTVV.

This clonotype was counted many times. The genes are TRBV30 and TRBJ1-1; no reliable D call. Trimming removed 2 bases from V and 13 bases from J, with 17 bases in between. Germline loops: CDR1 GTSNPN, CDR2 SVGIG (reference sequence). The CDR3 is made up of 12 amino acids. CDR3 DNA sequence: TGTGCCTGGAGTCCAGACAACGCGAATGGTTTCTTT. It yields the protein CAWSPDNANGFF.

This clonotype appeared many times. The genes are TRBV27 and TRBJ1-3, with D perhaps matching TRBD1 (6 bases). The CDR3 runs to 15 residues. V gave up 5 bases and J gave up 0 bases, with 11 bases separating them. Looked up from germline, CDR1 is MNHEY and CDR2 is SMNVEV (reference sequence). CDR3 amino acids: CASSLRGTSGNTIYF. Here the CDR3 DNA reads TGTGCCAGCAGTCTAAGGGGGACCTCTGGAAACACCATATATTTT.

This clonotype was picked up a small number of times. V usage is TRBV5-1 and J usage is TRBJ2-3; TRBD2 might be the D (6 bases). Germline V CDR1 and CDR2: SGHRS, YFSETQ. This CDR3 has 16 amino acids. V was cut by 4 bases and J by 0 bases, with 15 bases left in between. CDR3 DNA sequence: TGCGCCAGCAGCCTACAGCGGGTGTCTAGCACAGATACGCAGTATTTT. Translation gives CASSLQRVSSTDTQYF.

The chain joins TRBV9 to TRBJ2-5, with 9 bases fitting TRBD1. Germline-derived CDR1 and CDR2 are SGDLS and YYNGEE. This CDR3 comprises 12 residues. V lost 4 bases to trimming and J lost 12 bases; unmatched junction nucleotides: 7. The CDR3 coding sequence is TGTGCCAGCAGCTCAACCCGGGACAGGGAGTACTTC. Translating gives CASSSTRDREYF. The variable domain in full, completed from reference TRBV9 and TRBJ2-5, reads DSGVTQTPKHLITATGQRVTLRCSPRSGDLSVYWYQQSLDQGLQFLIQYYNGEERAKGNILERFSAQQFPDLHSELNLSSLELGDSALYFCASSSTRDREYFGPGTRLLVL.

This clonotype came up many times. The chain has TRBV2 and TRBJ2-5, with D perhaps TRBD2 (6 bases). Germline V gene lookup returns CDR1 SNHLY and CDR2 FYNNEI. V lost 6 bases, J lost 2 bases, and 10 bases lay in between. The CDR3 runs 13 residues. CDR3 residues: CASREGLQETQYF. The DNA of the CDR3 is TGTGCCAGCAGGGAGGGACTTCAAGAGACCCAGTACTTC.

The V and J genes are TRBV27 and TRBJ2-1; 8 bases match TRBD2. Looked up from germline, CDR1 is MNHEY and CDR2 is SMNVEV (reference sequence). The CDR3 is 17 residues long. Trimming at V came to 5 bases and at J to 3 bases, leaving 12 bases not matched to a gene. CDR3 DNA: TGTGCCAGCAGTAGAATCCAGGCGGGGGGCGTCTACAATGAGCAGTTCTTC. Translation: CASSRIQAGGVYNEQFF.

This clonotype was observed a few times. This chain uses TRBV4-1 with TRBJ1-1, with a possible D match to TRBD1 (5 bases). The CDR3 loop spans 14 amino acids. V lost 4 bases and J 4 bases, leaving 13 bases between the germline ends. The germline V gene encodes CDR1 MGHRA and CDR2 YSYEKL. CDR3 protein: CASSPLGRITEAFF. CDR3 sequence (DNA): TGCGCCAGCAGCCCGTTGGGGCGAATCACTGAAGCTTTCTTT.

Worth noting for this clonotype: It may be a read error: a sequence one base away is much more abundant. As DNA, the CDR3 is TGTGCCAGCAGTGATCCCGCACGAGGGGCCGAGACCCAGCACTTC. It encodes CASSDPARGAETQHF. The gene calls are TRBV6-1 and TRBJ2-5, with D possibly called TRBD1 or TRBD2 (5 bases each). CDR3 length: 15 amino acids. Per germline, CDR1 MNHNS and CDR2 SASEGT.

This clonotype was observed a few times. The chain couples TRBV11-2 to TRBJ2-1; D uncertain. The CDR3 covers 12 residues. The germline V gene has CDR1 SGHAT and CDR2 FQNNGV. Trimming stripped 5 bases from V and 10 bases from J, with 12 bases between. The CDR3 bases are TGTGCCAGCAGCCCCAATGCCAAGGAGCAGTTCTTC. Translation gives CASSPNAKEQFF.

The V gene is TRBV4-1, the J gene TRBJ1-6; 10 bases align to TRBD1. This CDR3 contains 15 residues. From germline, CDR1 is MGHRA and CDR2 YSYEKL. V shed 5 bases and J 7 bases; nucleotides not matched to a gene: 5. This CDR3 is CASSVVGQGNSPLHF. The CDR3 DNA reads TGCGCCAGCAGCGTCGTGGGACAGGGGAATTCACCCCTCCACTTT.

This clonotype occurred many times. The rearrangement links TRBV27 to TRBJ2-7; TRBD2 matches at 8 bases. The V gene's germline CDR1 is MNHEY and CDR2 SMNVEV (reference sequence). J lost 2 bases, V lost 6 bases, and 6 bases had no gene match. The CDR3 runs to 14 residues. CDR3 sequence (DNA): TGTGCCAGCAGCCTCGGCGGGGGGACCTACGAGCAGTACTTC. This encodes CASSLGGGTYEQYF.

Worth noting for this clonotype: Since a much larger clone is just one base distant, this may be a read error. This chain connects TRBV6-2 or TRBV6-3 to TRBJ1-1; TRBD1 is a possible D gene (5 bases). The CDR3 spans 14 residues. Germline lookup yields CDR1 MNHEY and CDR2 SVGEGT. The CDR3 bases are TGTGCCAGCAGTTACTCGCAGGGCAACACTGAAGTTTTCTTT. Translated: CASSYSQGNTEVFF.

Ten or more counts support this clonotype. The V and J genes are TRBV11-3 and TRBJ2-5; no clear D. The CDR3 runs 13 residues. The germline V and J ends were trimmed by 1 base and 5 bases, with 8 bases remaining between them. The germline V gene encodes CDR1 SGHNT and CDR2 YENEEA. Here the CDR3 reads CASSLGVRETQYF. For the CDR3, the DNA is TGTGCCAGCAGCTTAGGGGTTAGGGAGACCCAGTACTTC.

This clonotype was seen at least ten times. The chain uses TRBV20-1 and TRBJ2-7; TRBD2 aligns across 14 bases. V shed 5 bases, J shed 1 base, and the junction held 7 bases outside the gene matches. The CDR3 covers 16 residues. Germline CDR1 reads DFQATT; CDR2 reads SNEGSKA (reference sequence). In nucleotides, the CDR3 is TGCAGTGCTTGGACTAGCGGGAGGCATCGTTCCTACGAGCAGTACTTC. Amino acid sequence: CSAWTSGRHRSYEQYF.

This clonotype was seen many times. This chain's CDR3 is CSASPEETQYF. Written as DNA, the CDR3 is TGCAGTGCAAGCCCAGAAGAGACCCAGTACTTC. The chain uses TRBV20-1 and TRBJ2-5; D uncertain. CDR3 length: 11 amino acids. The germline V gene encodes CDR1 DFQATT and CDR2 SNEGSKA (reference sequence). V was clipped by 6 bases and J by 3 bases, with 8 bases between them.

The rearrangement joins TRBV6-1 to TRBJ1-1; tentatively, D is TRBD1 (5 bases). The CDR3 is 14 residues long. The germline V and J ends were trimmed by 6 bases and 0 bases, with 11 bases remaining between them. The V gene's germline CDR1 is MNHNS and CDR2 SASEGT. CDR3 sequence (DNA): TGTGCCAGCAGACGATGGGACGTGAACACTGAAGCTTTCTTT. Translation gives CASRRWDVNTEAFF.

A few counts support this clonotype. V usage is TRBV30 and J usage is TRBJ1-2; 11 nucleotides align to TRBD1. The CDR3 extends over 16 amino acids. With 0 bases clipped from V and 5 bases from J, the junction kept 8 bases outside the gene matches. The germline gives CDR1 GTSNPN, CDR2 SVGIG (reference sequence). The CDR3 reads CAWSVGQGARRYGYTF. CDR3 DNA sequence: TGTGCCTGGAGTGTCGGACAGGGGGCCCGGAGGTATGGCTACACCTTC.

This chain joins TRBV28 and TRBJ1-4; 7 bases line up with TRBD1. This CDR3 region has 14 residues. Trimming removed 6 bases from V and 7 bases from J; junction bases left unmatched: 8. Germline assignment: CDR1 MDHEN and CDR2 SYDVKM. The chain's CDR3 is CASREGGIGEKLFF. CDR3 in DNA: TGTGCCAGCAGGGAAGGGGGCATCGGTGAAAAACTGTTTTTT.

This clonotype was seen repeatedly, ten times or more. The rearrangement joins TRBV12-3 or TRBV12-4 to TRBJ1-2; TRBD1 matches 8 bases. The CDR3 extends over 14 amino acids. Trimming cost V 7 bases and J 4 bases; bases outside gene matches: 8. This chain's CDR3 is CASTGTGGVYGYTF. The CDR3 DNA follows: TGTGCCAGCACAGGGACAGGTGGGGTCTATGGCTACACCTTC.

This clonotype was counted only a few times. CDR3 region: CASSLGFSPGKDGYTF. CDR3 sequence (DNA): TGTGCCAGCAGCTTGGGTTTCAGCCCAGGGAAGGATGGCTACACCTTC. The V gene is TRBV5-5, the J gene TRBJ1-2; possible D gene TRBD1, 5 bases. The CDR3 has 16 amino acids. The V gene's germline CDR1 is SGHKS and CDR2 YYEKEE (reference sequence). V was clipped by 0 bases and J by 6 bases, with 18 bases between them.

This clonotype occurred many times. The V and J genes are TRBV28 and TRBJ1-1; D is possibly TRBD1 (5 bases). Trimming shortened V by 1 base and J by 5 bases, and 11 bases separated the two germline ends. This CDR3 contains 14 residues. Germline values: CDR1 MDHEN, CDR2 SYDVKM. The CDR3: CASSLLGEGTEAFF. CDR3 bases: TGTGCCAGCAGTTTATTGGGGGAGGGTACTGAAGCTTTCTTT.

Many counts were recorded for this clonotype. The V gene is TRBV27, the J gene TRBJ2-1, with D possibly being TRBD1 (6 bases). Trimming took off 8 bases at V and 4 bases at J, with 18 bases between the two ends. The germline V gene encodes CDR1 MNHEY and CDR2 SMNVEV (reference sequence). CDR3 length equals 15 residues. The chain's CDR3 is CASSTGSLPYNEQFF. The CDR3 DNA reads TGTGCCAGCTCAACAGGGAGTTTACCTTACAATGAGCAGTTCTTC.

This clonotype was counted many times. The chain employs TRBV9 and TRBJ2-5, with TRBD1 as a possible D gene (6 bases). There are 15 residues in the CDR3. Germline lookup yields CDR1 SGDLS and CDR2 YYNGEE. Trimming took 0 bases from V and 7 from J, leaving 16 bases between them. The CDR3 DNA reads TGTGCCAGCAGCGTAGGGGAGCTGGGACACGGGACCCAGTACTTC. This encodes CASSVGELGHGTQYF.

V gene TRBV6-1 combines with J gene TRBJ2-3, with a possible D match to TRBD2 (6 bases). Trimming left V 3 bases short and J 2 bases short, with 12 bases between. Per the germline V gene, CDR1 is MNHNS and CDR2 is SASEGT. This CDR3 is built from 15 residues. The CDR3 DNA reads TGTGCCAGCAGTGAGGCGGGACGGACCACAGATACGCAGTATTTT. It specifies CASSEAGRTTDTQYF.

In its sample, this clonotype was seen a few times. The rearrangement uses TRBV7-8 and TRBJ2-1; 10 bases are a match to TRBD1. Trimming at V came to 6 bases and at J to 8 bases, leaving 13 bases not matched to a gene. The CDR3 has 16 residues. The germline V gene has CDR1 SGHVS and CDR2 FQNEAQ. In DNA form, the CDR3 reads TGTGCCAGCAGACTACTCCCGGGACAGGGGAGGGATGAGCAGTTCTTC. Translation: CASRLLPGQGRDEQFF. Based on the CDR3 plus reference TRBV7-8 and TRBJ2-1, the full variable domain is GAGVSQSPRYKVAKRGQDVALRCDPISGHVSLFWYQQALGQGPEFLTYFQNEAQLDKSGLPSDRFFAERPEGSVSTLKIQRTQQEDSAVYLCASRLLPGQGRDEQFFGPGTRLTVL.

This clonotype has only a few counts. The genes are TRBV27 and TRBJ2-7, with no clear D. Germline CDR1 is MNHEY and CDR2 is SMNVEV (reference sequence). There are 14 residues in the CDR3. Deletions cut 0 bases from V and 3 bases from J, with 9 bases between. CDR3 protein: CASSLSGAYYEQYF. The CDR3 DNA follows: TGTGCCAGCAGTTTATCGGGCGCCTACTACGAGCAGTACTTC.

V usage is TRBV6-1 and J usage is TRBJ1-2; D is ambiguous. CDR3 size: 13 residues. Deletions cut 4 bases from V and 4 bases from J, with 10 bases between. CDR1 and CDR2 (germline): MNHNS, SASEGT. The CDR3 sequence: CASSVPNSYGYTF. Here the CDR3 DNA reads TGTGCCAGCAGTGTCCCGAACAGCTATGGCTACACCTTC.

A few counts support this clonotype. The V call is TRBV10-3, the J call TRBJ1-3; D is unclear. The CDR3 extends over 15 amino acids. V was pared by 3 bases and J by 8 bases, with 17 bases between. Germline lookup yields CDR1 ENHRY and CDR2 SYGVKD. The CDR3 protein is CAISDLGRARDTIYF. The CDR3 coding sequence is TGTGCCATCAGTGACCTCGGACGGGCCCGCGACACCATATATTTT.

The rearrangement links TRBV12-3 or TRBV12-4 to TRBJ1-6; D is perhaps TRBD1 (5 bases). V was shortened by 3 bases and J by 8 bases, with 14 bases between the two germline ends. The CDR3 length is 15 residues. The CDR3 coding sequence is TGTGCCAGCAGTTTTGAAATAATAGGGGATTCACCCCTCCACTTT. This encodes CASSFEIIGDSPLHF.